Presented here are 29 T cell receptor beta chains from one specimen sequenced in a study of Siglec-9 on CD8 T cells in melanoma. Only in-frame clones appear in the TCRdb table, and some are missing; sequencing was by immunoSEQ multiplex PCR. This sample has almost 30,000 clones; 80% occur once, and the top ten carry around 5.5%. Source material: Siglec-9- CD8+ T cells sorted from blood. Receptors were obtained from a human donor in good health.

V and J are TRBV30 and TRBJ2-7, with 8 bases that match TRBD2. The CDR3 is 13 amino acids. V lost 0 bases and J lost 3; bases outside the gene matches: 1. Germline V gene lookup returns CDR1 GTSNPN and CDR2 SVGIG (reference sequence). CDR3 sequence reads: CAWSVGLDYEQYF. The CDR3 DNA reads TGTGCCTGGAGTGTGGGACTAGACTACGAGCAGTACTTC.

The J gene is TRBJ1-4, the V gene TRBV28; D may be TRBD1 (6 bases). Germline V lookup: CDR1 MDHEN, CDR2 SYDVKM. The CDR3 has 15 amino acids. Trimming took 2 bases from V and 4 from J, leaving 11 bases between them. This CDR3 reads CASSLSGQRNEKLFF. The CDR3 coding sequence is TGTGCCAGCAGTTTAAGTGGACAGCGTAATGAAAAACTGTTTTTT.

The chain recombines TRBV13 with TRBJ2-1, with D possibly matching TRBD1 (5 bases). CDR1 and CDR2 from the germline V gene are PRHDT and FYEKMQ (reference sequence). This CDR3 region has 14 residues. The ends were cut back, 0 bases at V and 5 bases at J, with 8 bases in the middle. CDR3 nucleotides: TGTGCCAGCAGCTTAGGGACAGTTAACAATGAGCAGTTCTTC. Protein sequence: CASSLGTVNNEQFF. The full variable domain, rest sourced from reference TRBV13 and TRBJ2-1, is AAGVIQSPRHLIKEKRETATLKCYPIPRHDTVYWYQQGPGQDPQFLISFYEKMQSDKGSIPDRFSAQQFSDYHSELNMSSLELGDSALYFCASSLGTVNNEQFFGPGTRLTVL.

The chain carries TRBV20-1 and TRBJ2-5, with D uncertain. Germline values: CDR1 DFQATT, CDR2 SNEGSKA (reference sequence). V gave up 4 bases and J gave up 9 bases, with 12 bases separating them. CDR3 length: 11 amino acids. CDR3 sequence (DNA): TGCAGTGCTAAGGACGGCCTCCCCCAGTACTTC. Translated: CSAKDGLPQYF.

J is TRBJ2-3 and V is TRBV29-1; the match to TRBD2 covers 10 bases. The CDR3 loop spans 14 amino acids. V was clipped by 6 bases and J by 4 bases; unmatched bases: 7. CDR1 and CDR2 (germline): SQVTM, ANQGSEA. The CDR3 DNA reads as TGCAGCGTAGCGGGGGGGCCTAGGGCAGATACGCAGTATTTT. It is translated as CSVAGGPRADTQYF.

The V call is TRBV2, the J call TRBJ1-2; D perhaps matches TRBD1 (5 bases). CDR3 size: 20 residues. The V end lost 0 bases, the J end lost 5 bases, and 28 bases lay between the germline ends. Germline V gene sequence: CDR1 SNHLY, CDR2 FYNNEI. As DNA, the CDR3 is TGTGCCAGCAGTGAAGCGCCGGGTAGGGGATTTTTAGGAGAGATATATGGCTACACCTTC. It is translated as CASSEAPGRGFLGEIYGYTF.

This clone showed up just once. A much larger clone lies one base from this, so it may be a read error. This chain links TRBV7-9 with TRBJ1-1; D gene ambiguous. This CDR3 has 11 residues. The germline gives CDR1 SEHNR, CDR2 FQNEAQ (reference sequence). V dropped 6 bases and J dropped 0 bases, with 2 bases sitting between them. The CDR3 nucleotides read TGTGCCAGCAGGTTGAACACTGAAGCTTTCTTT. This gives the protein CASRLNTEAFF.

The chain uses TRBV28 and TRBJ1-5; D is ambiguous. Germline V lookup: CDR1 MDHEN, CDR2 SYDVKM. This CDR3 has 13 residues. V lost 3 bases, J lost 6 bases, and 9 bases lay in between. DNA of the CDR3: TGTGCCAGCAGTTTGCGGGGTGGTCAGCCCCAGCATTTT. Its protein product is CASSLRGGQPQHF.

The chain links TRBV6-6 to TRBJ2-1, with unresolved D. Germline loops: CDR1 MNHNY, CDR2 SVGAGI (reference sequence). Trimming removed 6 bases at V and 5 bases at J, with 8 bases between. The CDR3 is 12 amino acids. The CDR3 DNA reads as TGTGCCAGCAGCCCTGGAAACAATGAGCAGTTCTTC. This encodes CASSPGNNEQFF.

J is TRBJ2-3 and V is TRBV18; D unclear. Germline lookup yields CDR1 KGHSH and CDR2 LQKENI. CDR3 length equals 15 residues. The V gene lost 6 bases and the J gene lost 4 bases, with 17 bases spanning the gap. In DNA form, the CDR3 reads TGTGCCAGCTCCTTAGGTGGCATCCTGCCAGATACGCAGTATTTT. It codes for CASSLGGILPDTQYF.

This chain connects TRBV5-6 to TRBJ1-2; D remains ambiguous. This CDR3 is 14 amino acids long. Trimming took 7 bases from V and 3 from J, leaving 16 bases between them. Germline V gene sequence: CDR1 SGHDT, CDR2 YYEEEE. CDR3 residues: CASHLARRDYGYTF. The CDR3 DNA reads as TGTGCCAGCCACCTCGCCCGGCGGGACTATGGCTACACCTTC.

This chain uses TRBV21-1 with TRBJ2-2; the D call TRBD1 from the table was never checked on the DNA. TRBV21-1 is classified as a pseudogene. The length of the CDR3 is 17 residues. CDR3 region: CASSKSLGDSRTGELFF. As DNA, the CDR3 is TGTGCCAGCAGCAAAAGTCTCGGGGACAGTCGGACCGGGGAGCTGTTTTTT.

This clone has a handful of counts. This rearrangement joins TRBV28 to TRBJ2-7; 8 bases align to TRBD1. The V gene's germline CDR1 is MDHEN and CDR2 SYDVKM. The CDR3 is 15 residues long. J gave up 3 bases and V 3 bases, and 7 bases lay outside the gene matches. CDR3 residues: CASSFSRTGYYEQYF. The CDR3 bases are TGTGCCAGCAGTTTTTCCCGGACAGGGTACTACGAGCAGTACTTC.

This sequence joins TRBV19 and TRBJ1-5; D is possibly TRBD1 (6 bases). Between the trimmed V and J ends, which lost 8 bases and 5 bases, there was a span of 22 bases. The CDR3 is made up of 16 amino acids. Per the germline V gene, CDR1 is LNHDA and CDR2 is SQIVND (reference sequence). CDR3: CASGGSTRGVHQPQHF. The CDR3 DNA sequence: TGTGCCAGTGGGGGTTCCACCAGGGGCGTCCATCAGCCCCAGCATTTT.

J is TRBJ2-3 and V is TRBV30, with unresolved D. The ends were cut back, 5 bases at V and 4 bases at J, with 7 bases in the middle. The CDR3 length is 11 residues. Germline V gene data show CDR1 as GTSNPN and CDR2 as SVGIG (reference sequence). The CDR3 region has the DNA TGTGCCTGGGACTCCGCAGATACGCAGTATTTT. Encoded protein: CAWDSADTQYF.

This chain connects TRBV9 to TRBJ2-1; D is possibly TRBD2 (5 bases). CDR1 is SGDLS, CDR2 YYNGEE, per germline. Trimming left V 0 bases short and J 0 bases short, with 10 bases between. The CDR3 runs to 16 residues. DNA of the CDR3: TGTGCCAGCAGCGTAGGCGGGTGGGGCTCCTACAATGAGCAGTTCTTC. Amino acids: CASSVGGWGSYNEQFF.

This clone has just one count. The CDR3: CASSLFLAGNTDTQYF. The CDR3, as DNA: TGTGCCAGCAGCTTGTTTCTAGCGGGGAACACAGATACGCAGTATTTT. V usage is TRBV5-4 and J usage is TRBJ2-3; 9 nucleotides line up with TRBD2. V trimming: 1 base; J trimming: 2 bases; junction bases outside the gene matches: 5. The length of the CDR3 is 16 residues. Germline loops: CDR1 SGHNT, CDR2 YYREEE (reference sequence).

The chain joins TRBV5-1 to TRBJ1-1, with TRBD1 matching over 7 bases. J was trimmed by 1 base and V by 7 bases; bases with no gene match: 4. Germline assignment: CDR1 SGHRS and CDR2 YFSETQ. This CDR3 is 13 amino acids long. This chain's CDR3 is CASRTGENTEAFF. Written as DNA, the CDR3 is TGCGCCAGCCGGACAGGCGAGAACACTGAAGCTTTCTTT.

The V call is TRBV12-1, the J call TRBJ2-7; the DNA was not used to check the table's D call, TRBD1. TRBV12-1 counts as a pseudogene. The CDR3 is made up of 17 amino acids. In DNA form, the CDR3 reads TGTGCCAGCAGCGGGTCTTGGAGGACAGGGGGCTGGGACGAGCAGTACGTC. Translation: CASSGSWRTGGWDEQYV.

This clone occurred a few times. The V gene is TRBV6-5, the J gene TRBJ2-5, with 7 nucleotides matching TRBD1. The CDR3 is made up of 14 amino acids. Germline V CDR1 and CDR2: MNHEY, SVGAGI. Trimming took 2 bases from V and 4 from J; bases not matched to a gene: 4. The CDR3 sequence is CASSYGAGGETQYF. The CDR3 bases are TGTGCCAGCAGTTACGGGGCAGGGGGAGAGACCCAGTACTTC.

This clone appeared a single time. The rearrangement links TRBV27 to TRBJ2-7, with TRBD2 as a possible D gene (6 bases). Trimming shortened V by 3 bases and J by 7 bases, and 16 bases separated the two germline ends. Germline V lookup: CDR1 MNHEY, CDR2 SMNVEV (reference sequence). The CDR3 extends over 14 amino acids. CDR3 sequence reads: CASSLEGSAMEQYF. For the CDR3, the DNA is TGTGCCAGCAGTTTGGAGGGGTCGGCCATGGAGCAGTACTTC.

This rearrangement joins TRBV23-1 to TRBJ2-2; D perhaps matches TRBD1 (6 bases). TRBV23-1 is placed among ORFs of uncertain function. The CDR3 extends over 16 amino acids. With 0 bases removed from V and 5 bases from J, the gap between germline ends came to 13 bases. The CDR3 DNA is TGCGCCAGCAGTCAATCTGACAGGTATGGGACCGGGGAGCTGTTTTTT. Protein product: CASSQSDRYGTGELFF.

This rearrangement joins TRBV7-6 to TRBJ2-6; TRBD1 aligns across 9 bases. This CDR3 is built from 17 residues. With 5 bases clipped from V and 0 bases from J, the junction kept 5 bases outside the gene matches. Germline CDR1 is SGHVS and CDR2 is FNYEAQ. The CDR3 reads CASSLTGGPSGANVLTF. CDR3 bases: TGTGCCAGCAGCCTAACAGGGGGCCCCTCTGGGGCCAACGTCCTGACTTTC.

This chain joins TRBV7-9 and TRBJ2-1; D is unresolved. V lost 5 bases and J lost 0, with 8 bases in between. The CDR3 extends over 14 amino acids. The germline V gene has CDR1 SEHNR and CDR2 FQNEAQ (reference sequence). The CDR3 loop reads CASSHGSSYNEQFF. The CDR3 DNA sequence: TGTGCCAGCAGCCACGGTAGCTCCTACAATGAGCAGTTCTTC. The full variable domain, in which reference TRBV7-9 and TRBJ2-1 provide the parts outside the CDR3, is DTGVSQNPRHKITKRGQNVTFRCDPISEHNRLYWYRQTLGQGPEFLTYFQNEAQLEKSRLLSDRFSAERPKGSFSTLEIQRTEQGDSAMYLCASSHGSSYNEQFFGPGTRLTVL.

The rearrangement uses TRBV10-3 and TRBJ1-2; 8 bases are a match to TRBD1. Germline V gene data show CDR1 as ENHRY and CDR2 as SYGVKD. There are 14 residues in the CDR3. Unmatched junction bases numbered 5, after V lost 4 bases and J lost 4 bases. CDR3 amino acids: CAISGQGTFYGYTF. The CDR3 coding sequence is TGTGCCATCAGTGGACAGGGGACTTTCTATGGCTACACCTTC.

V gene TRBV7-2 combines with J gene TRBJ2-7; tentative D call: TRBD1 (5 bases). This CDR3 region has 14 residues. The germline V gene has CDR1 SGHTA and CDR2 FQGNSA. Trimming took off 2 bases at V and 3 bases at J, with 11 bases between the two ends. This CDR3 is CASSLFGAVYEQYF. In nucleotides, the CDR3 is TGTGCCAGCAGCTTATTTGGGGCGGTCTACGAGCAGTACTTC.

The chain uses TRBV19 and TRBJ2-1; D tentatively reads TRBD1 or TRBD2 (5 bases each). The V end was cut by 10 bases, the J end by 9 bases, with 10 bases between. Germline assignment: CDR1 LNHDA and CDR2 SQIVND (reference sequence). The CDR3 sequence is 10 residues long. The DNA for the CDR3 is TGTGCCACAAAGGGGAGTGAGCAGTTCTTC. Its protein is CATKGSEQFF.

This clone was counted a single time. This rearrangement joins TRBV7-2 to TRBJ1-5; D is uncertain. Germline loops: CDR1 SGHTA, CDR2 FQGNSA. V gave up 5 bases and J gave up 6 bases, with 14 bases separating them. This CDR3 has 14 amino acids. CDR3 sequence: CASSGEAIGQPQHF. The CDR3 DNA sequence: TGTGCCAGCAGCGGGGAAGCCATCGGTCAGCCCCAGCATTTT.

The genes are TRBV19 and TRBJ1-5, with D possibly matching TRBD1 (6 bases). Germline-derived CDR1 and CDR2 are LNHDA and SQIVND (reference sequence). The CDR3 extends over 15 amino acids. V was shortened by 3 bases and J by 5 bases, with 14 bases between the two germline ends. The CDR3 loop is CASSMGTRSHQPQHF. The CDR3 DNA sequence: TGTGCCAGTAGTATGGGGACACGCTCGCATCAGCCCCAGCATTTT. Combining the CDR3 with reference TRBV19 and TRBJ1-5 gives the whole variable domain DGGITQSPKYLFRKEGQNVTLSCEQNLNHDAMYWYRQDPGQGLRLIYYSQIVNDFQKGDIAEGYSVSREKKESFPLTVTSAQKNPTAFYLCASSMGTRSHQPQHFGDGTRLSIL.